Detailed here is one T cell receptor (beta chain). This receptor's antigen is unknown. Per-nucleotide qualities are absent, and no much larger clonotype sits a single base away. Whole blood was collected in K2EDTA tubes by collaborating institutions according to the institutions' own protocols. Collaborator samples were shipped for TCRbeta analysis as frozen whole blood, isolated PBMCs, or DNA extracted from either sample type. The sample comes from a study of blood T cell repertoires in COVID-19 (dated by TCRdb to about 2020). Turning to the overall study: Samples covering the acute and convalescent phases of COVID-19 were provided by collaborators in the United States, Italy and Spain. The material from the prospective study consisted of cDNA or gDNA derived from T cells, B-cell-depleted T cells, or PBMCs. Subjects who had been exposed to COVID-19, were actively infected with it, or had recovered from it provided the deeply sampled blood TCRbeta repertoires that made up the dataset. A freely available public database, intended as a resource for researchers studying the immune response to SARS-CoV-2, is where the repertoires were released. Samples were obtained from the ongoing ImmuneRACE study (first 160 participants) and from 950 to 1,500 subjects provided by 6 global collaborators. Nearly every sample came with metadata listing a de-identified subject ID, COVID-19 status, age in years and sex. HLA class I and class II types, where available, came from metadata supplied by the sample provider rather than from assay-based typing.

The immunoSEQ Assay, a bias-controlled multiplex PCR, was used to amplify TCRbeta CDR3 regions from genomic DNA. On the authors' methods: The number of nucleated cells in each sample was estimated from the amplification of reference gene primers within the assay. To quantify the absolute abundance of each unique TCRbeta CDR3 rearrangement, sequence reads were collapsed and filtered. For each sample, productive Simpson clonality was calculated as the square root of Simpson's diversity index across productive rearrangements. The clones in this table, taken by TCRdb from immuneACCESS, are in-frame only. Not every clone is retained; where verified, under half of the shortfall comes from an unresolved V gene, and the cause of the rest is unknown. V, J and clone size reflect that table, while D and trimming were determined from the DNA. The sample profile shows over 110,000 clones; roughly 82% of them were found once. Of the sample, around 13% falls within the top ten clones.

The CDR3 runs 15 amino acids, cysteine and phenylalanine included. Only the CDR3 DNA stays, 45 bases, in frame from base 1. V is shortened by 0 bases, J by 7 bases, and the region joining them spans 13 bases. Sequences SGHRS (CDR1) and YFSETQ (CDR2) are obtained from the germline V gene. Broad study findings and their caveats: The amount of clinical and demographic metadata varied by source and participant and was provided uncurated.

Rearrangement joined TRBV5-1 to TRBJ1-4, and perhaps TRBD1 as D gene, on 6 matching bases. This TCR was sampled from a man aged 80 or over with acute or convalescent COVID-19. Sequencing input: peripheral blood. DNA sequence: TGCGCCAGCAGCTTGGCCGGACAGAATGGTGAAAAACTGTTTTTT. This is translated as CASSLAGQNGEKLFF.